This T cell receptor (beta chain) was profiled in a study of CD8 T cells in cerebrospinal fluid in Alzheimer's disease (TCRdb year 2020). For the study in its entirety: CSF T cell clonal expansion was assessed with two single-cell approaches: plate-based nested PCR sequencing and droplet-based sequencing. Whether clonally expanded T cells were present in cerebrospinal fluid from healthy elderly individuals and from patients with neurodegenerative disease was tested. The droplet-based CSF analysis comparing patients with controls included some 10 healthy controls (approximately 11,000 cells) and some 10 patients with MCI or Alzheimer's disease (10,391 cells). A total of 20 to 30 samples were covered by the CSF gene-expression analysis, in which Parkinson's disease patients were included.

Libraries came from 10x single-cell sequencing. Profiling of CSF cells was done with 10X Genomics single-cell V(D)J and 5' gene-expression libraries. An Illumina NextSeq550 was used to sequence CSF single-cell TCR libraries. Under the source paper's analysis protocol: V(D)J reads were aligned to the vdj-GRCh38 alts ensemble 2.0.0 reference and were analysed with the Cell Ranger vdj pipeline. A clonotype was defined as a group of cell barcodes sharing the same set of productive CDR3 nucleotide sequences. To connect clonality with transcriptional profiles, clonotype information was added to the gene-expression metadata in Seurat v3.0. Any CSF cell with more than 1,800 genes, more than 7,500 UMIs or more than 10% mitochondrial reads was excluded. To find TCRs with known antigen specificity, CDR3-beta sequences were matched against VDJdb. Clone sharing was examined by network analysis using the R package qgraph, in which only TCRs with complete alpha and beta chains were included. After the reads were reprocessed by TCRdb, one entry was made per CDR3 protein sequence, with no DNA. TCRdb's processing, not the authors', yielded these V and J calls. The sample table records 1,000 to 1,200 distinct CDR3 sequences. The ten largest clones add up to roughly 7.7% of the sample.

All participants were free of acute infectious disease and in good physical condition. For droplet-based sequencing, live CSF cells were sorted with a live/dead marker. CSF was obtained by lumbar puncture, and immune cells were pelleted by centrifugation at 300g. CSF samples were checked for red blood cells, and any sample contaminated with blood was excluded. CSF cells were cryopreserved in freezing medium, frozen at -80 degrees C overnight, and then transferred to liquid nitrogen for storage. CSF samples were stored for less than six months before analysis. Overall results and qualifications from the work: The EBV-specific clones were neither the most highly expanded clones nor enriched among patients. Only samples with detectable clones went into the overall clonality comparison: around eleven healthy, 5 MCI, 5 AD, and 6 PD. In pooled data, a highly expanded clone (at least 3% of TCRs) was found in 1 of 10 healthy subjects versus most of the 6 Alzheimer's patients. It was cautioned by the authors that a causal link between EBV and Alzheimer's disease is not established by the detection of EBV-specific TCRs in CSF. Compared with controls, patients with MCI or Alzheimer's disease had a higher percentage of their CSF TCRs made up by the single largest clone.

Going by frequency, this clonotype is large (0.1 to 1%); no count is logged. Its binding antigen is unknown. The germline V gene sets CDR1 to MGHRA and CDR2 to YSYEKL. The CDR3 runs 14 amino acids, cysteine and phenylalanine included. There is no recorded DNA. The sample taken for sequencing was cerebrospinal fluid. The clonotype comes from a human donor in good health. This chain joins TRBV4-1 to TRBJ2-5; the TRBD1 assignment by TCRdb is unverifiable without DNA. The CDR3 region: CASSQDWGRETQYF.